The sequence of this T cell receptor (beta chain) was determined in a study of blood T cell repertoires in COVID-19. On the study more broadly: Sites in the United States, Italy and Spain provided acute and convalescent COVID-19 samples. T cells, B-cell-depleted T cells, or PBMCs supplied cDNA or gDNA.

TCRdb's table, derived via immunoSEQ multiplex PCR, lists solely in-frame clones and lacks some. The table has 280,000 or so clones, roughly nine tenths seen once; the top ten hold 6% to 7%. V lost 0 bases and J 9 bases, leaving 9 bases between the germline ends. CDR1 and CDR2 (germline): GTSNPN, SVGIG (reference sequence). The CDR3 has 13 amino acids. Individuals aged roughly 18 to 95 years were recruited from 24 US areas. Donors were grouped by their self-reported clinical history. Sequencing input: PBMCs or T cells enriched from blood (not recorded which). The TCR sequence derives from a woman aged 40 to 50 who had recovered from COVID-19. The chain uses TRBV30 and TRBJ1-6; perhaps TRBD1 as D (5 bases). The CDR3 DNA reads as TGTGCCTGGAGTGTTCAGGGTATTTCACCCCTCCACTTT. Its translation: CAWSVQGISPLHF. Full variable domain (rest looked up from reference TRBV30 and TRBJ1-6): SQTIHQWPATLVQPVGSPLSLECTVEGTSNPNLYWYRQAAGRGLQLLFYSVGIGQISSEVPQNLSASRPQDRQFILSSKKLLLSDSGFYLCAWSVQGISPLHFGNGTRLTVT.